A selection of T cell receptor beta chains follows, all from one sample in a study of OX40 agonist ivuxolimab in advanced cancers. Assay: immunoSEQ multiplex PCR; the TCRdb copy retains only in-frame clones and omits some. This table has over 25,000 clones, approximately 88% appearing once. The sequenced sample was CD4+ or CD8+ T cells sorted from blood, obtained in a trial of the OX40 agonist ivuxolimab. These receptors all stem from an adult with an advanced solid tumor such as melanoma, head and neck, liver or kidney cancer. Both conserved end residues are part of each CDR3. A D gene is named only where the DNA matches it firmly. Not every row has a clone size; where given, it reads once, few, many or a size class.

v_gene	j_gene	d_gene	abundance	CDR3nt	CDR3aa
TRBV5-1	TRBJ2-7	TRBD1	-	TGCGCCAGCAGCGTGGGGACAGGGGAACCTTACGAGCAGTACTTC	CASSVGTGEPYEQYF
TRBV2	TRBJ1-5	-	-	TGTGCCAGCAGTGAAGGGGAACAGGGTGGACAGCCCCAGCATTTT	CASSEGEQGGQPQHF
TRBV7-3	TRBJ2-3	-	-	TGTGCCAGCAGCCACAGGGATGGTCTCCCAGATACGCAGTATTTT	CASSHRDGLPDTQYF
TRBV2	TRBJ2-5	-	-	TGTGCCAGCAAACAGGGACACATCCAAGAGACCCAGTACTTC	CASKQGHIQETQYF
TRBV2	TRBJ2-1	TRBD2	-	TGTGCCACCTCGGGAGGGACTAGCGGGGCCGACTCCTACAATGAGCAGTTCTTC	CATSGGTSGADSYNEQFF
TRBV9	TRBJ2-2	TRBD2	-	TGTGCCAGCAGCGTCGAAGGTAGCGGGACCGGGGAGCTGTTTTTT	CASSVEGSGTGELFF
TRBV29-1	TRBJ1-3	-	-	TGCAGCGTGACCGGGGGTTGGATTGGAAACACCATATATTTT	CSVTGGWIGNTIYF
TRBV10-2	TRBJ2-2	TRBD1	once	TGCGCCAGCAAGTTGGCAGGGGGAAGGGGGGAGCTGTTTTTT	CASKLAGGRGELFF
TRBV5-4	TRBJ2-5	-	once	TGTGCCAGCAGCTTCGGCCTAGATAGAGAGACCCAGTACTTC	CASSFGLDRETQYF
TRBV14	TRBJ2-1	-	-	TGTGCCAGCAGCCATGAAGGGGGAGGGACAGAACAGTTCTTC	CASSHEGGGTEQFF
TRBV4-3	TRBJ2-3	TRBD1	-	TGCGCCAGCAGCCAAGGGACAGGGGTTACAGATACGCAGTATTTT	CASSQGTGVTDTQYF
TRBV6-4	TRBJ2-2	-	-	TGTGCCAGCAGCGGGCAGGGAACCGGGGAGCTGTTTTTT	CASSGQGTGELFF
TRBV9	TRBJ2-7	-	few	TGTGCCAGCAGCGTAGTGGCGGGCTCACGGGAGCAGTACTTC	CASSVVAGSREQYF
TRBV7-9	TRBJ2-2	TRBD2	-	TGTGCCAGCAGTCTATCCGCCCTAGCGGGAGGGCCGACCGGGGAGCTGTTTTTT	CASSLSALAGGPTGELFF
TRBV11-3	TRBJ2-7	TRBD2	-	TGTGCCAGCAGCCCCCTCACCATCCGGGGACTAGACGGCGAGCAGTACTTC	CASSPLTIRGLDGEQYF
TRBV30	TRBJ2-2	-	-	TGTGCCTGGAGTCCCTACGGGGGCCCTAACACCGGGGAGCTGTTTTTT	CAWSPYGGPNTGELFF
TRBV28	TRBJ2-7	-	-	TGTGCCAGCAGTTTAAACCTCCTAGGGGCCTACGAGCAGTACTTC	CASSLNLLGAYEQYF
TRBV28	TRBJ1-5	-	few	TGTGGGACGTGGACAGACAATCAGCCCCAGCATTTT	CGTWTDNQPQHF
TRBV5-1	TRBJ2-1	-	-	TGCGCCAGCAGCTTGGGTTCTGGGCAGTTCTTC	CASSLGSGQFF
TRBV7-8	TRBJ1-2	-	once	TGTGCCAGCAGCCACACTGGGGGGCGCAACTATGGCTACACCTTC	CASSHTGGRNYGYTF
TRBV6-1	TRBJ1-5	-	-	TGTGCCAGCAGCGAGTACCCGGACGGAGGCAATGAGCATTTT	CASSEYPDGGNEHF
TRBV19	TRBJ2-7	-	-	TGTGCCAGTAGTAAAGTAGCGGCAAGCTCCTACGAACAGTACTTC	CASSKVAASSYEQYF
TRBV29-1	TRBJ2-3	TRBD1	-	TGCAGCGTTGAGGGGGGACAGGGCTTGAGCACAGATACGCAGTATTTT	CSVEGGQGLSTDTQYF
TRBV27	TRBJ2-7	-	-	TGTGCCAGTACCGGGACCTCCGGCTCCTACGAGCAGTACTTC	CASTGTSGSYEQYF
TRBV28	TRBJ1-1	-	once	TGTGCCAGCTTCCCCCCGAGGGGCATAAACACTGAAGCTTTCTTT	CASFPPRGINTEAFF
TRBV7-3	TRBJ2-5	-	-	TGTGCCAGCAGCTTATCCGGTTCTGAGACCCAGTACTTC	CASSLSGSETQYF
TRBV6-5	TRBJ2-1	-	-	TGTGCCAGCAGTTATGCCGGGGGTGGACACAATGAGCAGTTCTTC	CASSYAGGGHNEQFF
TRBV5-5	TRBJ1-1	-	-	TGTGCCAGCAGGGTTGGGGGGACTGAAGCTTTCTTT	CASRVGGTEAFF
TRBV6-4	TRBJ2-1	TRBD2	once	TGTGCCAGCAGCCGCACTAGCGGGGGACACAATGAGCAGTTCTTC	CASSRTSGGHNEQFF
TRBV19	TRBJ1-5	-	few	TGTGCCAGTAGTATTACGCATAATCAGCCCCAGCATTTT	CASSITHNQPQHF
TRBV27	TRBJ2-7	-	-	TGTGCCAGCAGACAGGTGGGGTCCTACGAGCAGTACTTC	CASRQVGSYEQYF
TRBV28	TRBJ2-7	-	once	TGTGCCAGCAGTTTTTTTGGAGAGAGCTCCTACGAGCAGTACTTC	CASSFFGESSYEQYF
TRBV19	TRBJ2-1	TRBD2	-	TGTGCCAGTAGTATACCAGCGGGAGTTATAAATGAGCAGTTCTTC	CASSIPAGVINEQFF
TRBV7-6	TRBJ2-3	TRBD2	-	TGTGCCAGCAGCTTAGGGGCAGCGGGGCTCGGCACAGATACGCAGTATTTT	CASSLGAAGLGTDTQYF
TRBV9	TRBJ2-7	TRBD1	-	TGTGCCAGCAGCGTCGGGACAGGGCCATCCTACGAGCAGTACTTC	CASSVGTGPSYEQYF